The sample holds many counts of the clone carrying this TCR beta chain. What it recognizes is unknown. The data stem from a study of T cells after yellow fever vaccination. Overall study: SMART-Seq v4 Ultra Low Input handled preparation of low-cell-number fractions.

The V gene end was trimmed by 6 bases and the J gene end by 6 bases; junction bases not matched to a gene: 5. CDR1 and CDR2 (germline): LNHDA, SQIVND (reference sequence). CDR3 length equals 15 residues. TCRdb ran MiXCR on the 5' RACE reads and lists one entry per CDR3 protein. The sample shows 25,000 to 35,000 distinct CDR3 sequences, less than 5.5% of them seen only once. Study-wide results and limits: Peak timing came faster in the weaker secondary response, day 5 versus 15. Detected again after the booster were most primary-vaccination clones, at roughly 95% CD4 and approximately 85% CD8. Highly abundant clonotypes carried over from the bulk population could end up in FACS-sorted repertoires as contaminants.

This material consisted of CD8+ T cells sorted from PBMCs, taken 10 days after the yellow fever booster vaccination. V usage is TRBV19 and J usage is TRBJ2-3; 14 bases agree with TRBD2. This TCR was sampled from a man aged 25 to 45 who received the YFV17D yellow fever vaccine. The CDR3 DNA is TGTGCCAGTAGAGCGGGGACTAGCGGGAGTGATACGCAGTATTTT. This sequence encodes CASRAGTSGSDTQYF.